This TCR beta chain is drawn from a study of tumor-infiltrating lymphocytes in localized non-small cell lung cancer (dated by TCRdb to the early 2020s). Regarding the complete study: Patients whose samples were collected after neoadjuvant chemotherapy, as well as both smokers and never-smokers and several histologies, were included in the cohort. From each patient came resected tumor tissue plus uninvolved lung tissue from that same patient, and the uninvolved lung tissue was described as non-adjacent to the tumor. Alongside flow cytometry, multiplex immunofluorescence, RNA-seq, exome sequencing and proteomics, TCR sequencing was applied to the same patients as one of several integrated assays. In total, the ICON cohort consisted of more than 120 surgical patients with localized non-small cell lung cancer who had their tumors resected. A total of fewer than 65 patients were included in the paired tumor versus uninvolved lung comparison of immunoSEQ T-cell fraction.

The immunoSEQ assay used for TCR sequencing gave the T-cell fraction in both tumor and uninvolved lung tissue. In the original analysis: In the survival analysis, patients were divided into a high T-cell fraction group (upper tertile) and a low T-cell fraction group (lower two tertiles), and the two groups were compared using a log-rank test. A signed-rank test was used to test differences in T-cell fraction between paired tumor and uninvolved lung samples. TCRdb stores this immuneACCESS table with in-frame sequences only. Part of the clones is absent; in the studies checked, under half of the shortfall reflects unresolved V genes, and no reason is known for the rest. V, J and clone size reflect that table, while D and trimming were determined from the DNA. The sample has around 12,000 clones on record, about 84% of them singletons. The ten largest clones capture 9.5% to 15% of the sample. This clone is categorized as large (0.1 to 1%). Its antigen is currently not known. Base-call qualities are not available, and no considerably larger clone is one nucleotide away.

Looking up the germline V gene yields CDR1 SGHRS and CDR2 YFSETQ. V and J lose 3 bases and 5 bases, and a span of 12 bases separates them. The CDR3 runs 15 amino acids, cysteine and phenylalanine included. The CDR3 DNA has 45 bases and is translated from base 1. Patient enrollment in ICON started in April 2016, and the final patient was enrolled in 2018. In a subcohort of 60 to 85 patients, fresh tumor and matched uninvolved tissue were collected for in-depth immune analyses, with TCR sequencing among those analyses. DNA for TCR sequencing was isolated from bulk tissue, and no cell sorting was done. On the study overall, not on this receptor specifically: Consistent with immunofluorescence CD3 counts, TCRbeta sequencing supported greater T cell infiltration in tumors than in uninvolved lung tissue. Because assay coverage varied across patients depending on available tissue quantity, TCR sequencing was performed for only a subset of the cohort. Because different assays used different pieces of the same tissue, technical variation could not be distinguished from intratumor heterogeneity. TCR-derived T-cell fraction did not differ between the flow cytometry-defined immunotypes IM1 (good prognosis) and IM2 (poor prognosis).

Here the chain combines TRBV5-1 and TRBJ1-6; D gene: possibly TRBD1, on 5 matching bases. Sequenced: uninvolved lung tissue not adjacent to the tumor. This clonotype was obtained from a human donor with non-small cell lung cancer. The DNA is as follows: TGCGCCAGCAGCTCCCGGGACGGCGATAATTCACCCCTCCACTTT. Its protein reads: CASSSRDGDNSPLHF.